Listed below are T cell receptor beta chains from one sample, sequenced in a study of blood T cell repertoires in COVID-19. TCRdb's copy holds only in-frame clones and misses some; the assay was immunoSEQ multiplex PCR. The sample lists some 270,000 clones; roughly 84% were seen once. Sequenced material: PBMCs or T cells enriched from blood (not recorded which). These receptor sequences come from a man between 50 and 59 years old who had recovered from COVID-19. Each CDR3 is given with its conserved first and last residue. A D gene is named only where the DNA matches it firmly. The size of a clone is reported for some rows only, either as once, few or many, or as a class for expanded clones.

d_call | j_call | clone_size | v_call | cdr3_nt | cdr3_aa
NA | TRBJ2-6 | NA | TRBV27 | TGTGCCAGCAGTCGGATGTGGAGGTCTGGGGCCAACGTCCTGACTTTC | CASSRMWRSGANVLTF
NA | TRBJ1-2 | NA | TRBV20-1 | TGCAGTGCTAGGTCGTCGGATGGCTACACCTTC | CSARSSDGYTF
NA | TRBJ1-1 | NA | TRBV19 | TGTGCCAGTAGTATAGACCAGTTTACCGTGAACACTGAAGCTTTCTTT | CASSIDQFTVNTEAFF
NA | TRBJ1-4 | NA | TRBV27 | TGTGCCAGCAGTCCCGGGTGGGGGAGGGCTGCAACTAATGAAAAACTGTTTTTT | CASSPGWGRAATNEKLFF
TRBD1 | TRBJ1-1 | once | TRBV11-3 | TGTGCCAGCAGCTCCGGGGGACAGTTTATGAACACTGAAGCTTTCTTT | CASSSGGQFMNTEAFF
NA | TRBJ1-1 | NA | TRBV6-6 | TGTGCCAGCAGGAGGGCAGAGAACACTGAAGCTTTCTTT | CASRRAENTEAFF
NA | TRBJ1-3 | once | TRBV28 | TGTGCCAGCAGTTTCCTGGACAGATCTGGAAACACCATATATTTT | CASSFLDRSGNTIYF
NA | TRBJ1-6 | few | TRBV9 | TGTGCCAGCAGCGTAGATATGAATTCACCCCTCCACTTT | CASSVDMNSPLHF
TRBD2 | TRBJ2-1 | NA | TRBV6-2/TRBV6-3 | TGTGCCAGCAGTTCCCTAGGAACTCGGACTAGCGGGAGGGGCGTATACAATGAGCAGTTCTTC | CASSSLGTRTSGRGVYNEQFF
TRBD1 | TRBJ1-1 | NA | TRBV7-3 | TGTGCCAGCAGCCGACAGGGGGCGAGAACTGAAGCTTTCTTT | CASSRQGARTEAFF
TRBD2 | TRBJ2-7 | NA | TRBV11-2 | TGTGCCAGTCGTACTAGCGGGAGACTGAGCTCCTACGAGCAGTACTTC | CASRTSGRLSSYEQYF
TRBD2 | TRBJ2-1 | NA | TRBV19 | TGTGCCAGTAGTATAAACACTAGCGGGGAGCAGTTCTTC | CASSINTSGEQFF
TRBD2 | TRBJ2-2 | NA | TRBV5-1 | TGCGCCAGCAGCGGTCTAGCGGGAGCCGACACCGGGGAGCTGTTTTTT | CASSGLAGADTGELFF
NA | TRBJ2-7 | NA | TRBV19 | TGTGCCAGTGGGTTCCTGCCGGGATACGAGCAGTACTTC | CASGFLPGYEQYF
NA | TRBJ2-1 | NA | TRBV7-9 | TGTGCCAGCAGCCCGCAAAGAGGGACTTACAATGAGCAGTTCTTC | CASSPQRGTYNEQFF
NA | TRBJ2-7 | NA | TRBV27 | TGTGCCAGCAGCCTGTGGCCACCGGGACAGCCTGGTGGAGGGTCCGAGCAGTACTTC | CASSLWPPGQPGGGSEQYF
NA | TRBJ2-5 | NA | TRBV6-2/TRBV6-3 | TGTGCCAGCAGTTACGGGCGAGAGACCCAGTACTTC | CASSYGRETQYF
NA | TRBJ2-3 | once | TRBV5-8 | TGTGCCAGCAGCCACGGACCAGCGGGCACAGATACGCAGTATTTT | CASSHGPAGTDTQYF
NA | TRBJ1-1 | NA | TRBV2 | TGTGCCAGCAGTGCGGGGACACCTCTTGGCGCTGAAGCTTTCTTT | CASSAGTPLGAEAFF
NA | TRBJ1-6 | NA | TRBV15 | TGTGCCACCAGCAAGGACAGTTATAATTCACCCCTCCACTTT | CATSKDSYNSPLHF
TRBD1 | TRBJ2-1 | NA | TRBV19 | TGTGCCAGTAGACAGACAGGGACATTTTCCTACAATGAGCAGTTCTTC | CASRQTGTFSYNEQFF
TRBD1 | TRBJ1-1 | NA | TRBV10-3 | TGTGCCATCAGCGAAGGTACAGGGGGGGCCACTGAAGCTTTCTTT | CAISEGTGGATEAFF
TRBD2 | TRBJ2-7 | NA | TRBV27 | TGTGCCAGCAAAGAGCTAGCGGGGGGTAAAAACTACGAGCAGTACTTC | CASKELAGGKNYEQYF
NA | TRBJ2-7 | NA | TRBV7-8 | TGTGCCAGCAGCTCGGACTGGAACCTCTACGAGCAGTACTTC | CASSSDWNLYEQYF
NA | TRBJ1-1 | many | TRBV11-3 | TGTGCCAGCAGCTTAGAGCGTACCACTGAAGCTTTCTTT | CASSLERTTEAFF
NA | TRBJ1-5 | NA | TRBV5-6 | TGTGCCAGCAGCTTGGACAGGGCAGGGCAGCCCCAGCATTTT | CASSLDRAGQPQHF
NA | TRBJ2-1 | NA | TRBV10-3 | TGTGCCATCAGTGTCCTAGCAGGCAATGAGCAGTTCTTC | CAISVLAGNEQFF
TRBD1 | TRBJ1-2 | NA | TRBV15 | TGTGCCACCAGCAGAGAGGGGACAGGGTCCGTTCGAGGCTACACCTTC | CATSREGTGSVRGYTF
NA | TRBJ2-1 | NA | TRBV6-5 | TGTGCCAGCAGTTACTTTCTCAGGGGTATTGAGCAGTTCTTC | CASSYFLRGIEQFF
TRBD2 | TRBJ2-7 | NA | TRBV7-8 | TGTGCCAGCAGCTCGGGCGGGGGGCGATCCTACGAGCAGTACTTC | CASSSGGGRSYEQYF
NA | TRBJ1-1 | NA | TRBV11-2 | TGTGCCAGCAGCCTGGCGAACACTGAAGCTTTCTTT | CASSLANTEAFF